This T cell receptor (beta chain) was sequenced during a study of blood T cell repertoires in COVID-19. Study summary: Researchers got acute and convalescent COVID-19 samples from the United States, Italy and Spain. T cells, B-cell-depleted T cells, or PBMCs supplied cDNA or gDNA.

This CDR3 spans 17 amino acids. V shed 5 bases and J 5 bases; nucleotides not matched to a gene: 16. CDR1 is MDHEN, CDR2 SYDVKM, per germline. Per the original methods: Quantification of nucleated cells was approximated via reference gene primer amplification. The data were produced by immunoSEQ multiplex PCR, yet TCRdb's version contains in-frame clones alone and is incomplete. The V and J calls and clone size were taken over from that table, and D and trimming were inferred from the DNA. This table holds around 620,000 clones, approximately 90% found once. Input material: peripheral blood. The TCR sequence derives from a woman aged 18-29 years with acute or convalescent COVID-19. The gene calls are TRBV28 and TRBJ1-2; 8 nucleotides align to TRBD1. CDR3 sequence: CASSPRDRWGSRYGYTF. The DNA of the CDR3 is TGTGCCAGCAGTCCCCGGGACAGGTGGGGATCCCGATATGGCTACACCTTC.